The 21 T cell receptor beta chains reported below all come from one sample, sequenced in a study of cytotoxic CD8 clonotypes in ibrutinib-treated CLL. Clones were read by immunoSEQ multiplex PCR, and TCRdb kept only the in-frame ones, dropping some. Among 30,000 to 35,000 clones listed, almost 70% were seen once. The material sequenced was PBMCs, taken before ibrutinib treatment. These receptors all come from a human donor with chronic lymphocytic leukemia.

The chain carries TRBV30 and TRBJ2-1, with 10 bases lining up with TRBD2. The CDR3 spans 15 residues. Germline loops: CDR1 GTSNPN, CDR2 SVGIG (reference sequence). The trim removed 0 bases at V and 2 bases at J, leaving 1 base unmatched. The CDR3, as DNA: TGTGCCTGGAGTGTACTAGCGGGGCCCTACAATGAGCAGTTCTTC. It translates to CAWSVLAGPYNEQFF.

A few counts support this clone. V gene TRBV9 combines with J gene TRBJ2-1, with a weak D call TRBD2 (6 bases). Looked up from germline, CDR1 is SGDLS and CDR2 is YYNGEE. The CDR3 sequence is 17 residues long. V lost 3 bases, J lost 2 bases, and 18 bases lay in between. Here the CDR3 reads CASSATGLGGAYNEQFF. The CDR3 DNA reads TGTGCCAGCAGCGCCACGGGTTTGGGAGGAGCCTACAATGAGCAGTTCTTC.

This clone was seen a handful of times. The V call is TRBV27, the J call TRBJ2-7; D remains unclear. The CDR3 contains 14 residues. Between the trimmed V and J ends, which lost 0 bases and 3 bases, there was a span of 9 bases. Germline loops: CDR1 MNHEY, CDR2 SMNVEV (reference sequence). CDR3 residues: CASSLSAHGYEQYF. CDR3 coding DNA: TGTGCCAGCAGTTTATCGGCTCACGGCTACGAGCAGTACTTC.

This chain connects TRBV7-9 to TRBJ2-5; D is unclear. Germline CDR1 reads SEHNR; CDR2 reads FQNEAQ (reference sequence). The CDR3 runs 11 residues. V was cut by 8 bases and J by 2 bases, with 6 bases left in between. Written as DNA, the CDR3 is TGTGCCAGCGGTCAGCAAGAGACCCAGTACTTC. Translated, it gives CASGQQETQYF.

V is TRBV19 and J is TRBJ1-5; D possibly corresponds to TRBD1 (5 bases). Deletions cut 7 bases from V and 3 bases from J, with 16 bases between. Germline assignment: CDR1 LNHDA and CDR2 SQIVND (reference sequence). This CDR3 is built from 15 residues. The CDR3 loop reads CASTDRGGINQPQHF. As DNA, the CDR3 is TGTGCCAGTACCGACCGGGGGGGGATCAATCAGCCCCAGCATTTT.

The V gene is TRBV5-4, the J gene TRBJ1-6; 7 bases agree with TRBD1. Germline V lookup: CDR1 SGHNT, CDR2 YYREEE (reference sequence). The CDR3 covers 17 residues. V was clipped by 4 bases and J by 1 base; unmatched bases: 8. The CDR3 protein is CASSLGQAVSYNSPLHF. The CDR3 DNA is TGTGCCAGCAGCCTAGGACAGGCCGTGTCCTATAATTCACCCCTCCACTTT.

The sample holds a few counts of this clone. The V call is TRBV6-4, the J call TRBJ1-6; TRBD1 matches at 9 bases. CDR1 is MRHNA, CDR2 SNTAGT, per germline. This CDR3 comprises 14 residues. V trimming: 4 bases; J trimming: 12 bases; junction bases outside the gene matches: 7. The CDR3 DNA sequence: TGTGCCAGCAGTGCCCGGGGACAGGGTTTACCCCTCCACTTT. It codes for CASSARGQGLPLHF.

The chain uses TRBV5-6 and TRBJ2-3, with D unresolved. With 5 bases removed from V and 4 bases from J, the gap between germline ends came to 14 bases. Germline CDR1 reads SGHDT; CDR2 reads YYEEEE. The CDR3 totals 14 residues. The CDR3 here is CASRPEVTADTQYF. The CDR3, as DNA: TGTGCCAGCAGGCCCGAGGTGACCGCAGATACGCAGTATTTT.

This clone was observed a few times. This rearrangement joins TRBV18 to TRBJ1-1; the match to TRBD1 covers 8 bases. V was pared by 1 base and J by 3 bases, with 1 base of the junction left unmatched. Germline V CDR1 and CDR2: KGHSH, LQKENI. This CDR3 spans 14 amino acids. The CDR3 DNA reads as TGTGCCAGCTCACCACGACAGGGGTACACTGAAGCTTTCTTT. Its translation: CASSPRQGYTEAFF.

This clone came up once. This chain connects TRBV18 to TRBJ1-1, with a possible D match to TRBD1 (5 bases). Germline-derived CDR1 and CDR2 are KGHSH and LQKENI. This CDR3 region has 14 residues. V gave up 5 bases and J gave up 2 bases, with 12 bases separating them. Here the CDR3 reads CASSIGHPNTEAFF. The CDR3, as DNA: TGTGCCAGCTCAATCGGACACCCTAACACTGAAGCTTTCTTT.

CDR3 in DNA: TGTGCCAGCTCGACTGGCGGAGCCAAAAACATTCAGTACTTC. This gives the protein CASSTGGAKNIQYF. The chain combines TRBV6-5 with TRBJ2-4; D unclear. Germline CDR1 and CDR2: MNHEY and SVGAGI. V dropped 8 bases and J dropped 0 bases, with 11 bases sitting between them. This CDR3 region has 14 residues.

The rearrangement uses TRBV5-8 and TRBJ2-1; tentatively, D is TRBD1 or TRBD2 (5 bases each). Trimming stripped 0 bases from V and 0 bases from J, with 13 bases between. The CDR3 has 17 residues. Germline V gene lookup returns CDR1 SGHTS and CDR2 YDEGEE. The CDR3 loop is CASSLGLADSSYNEQFF. DNA for the CDR3: TGTGCCAGCAGCTTGGGTCTAGCAGACAGCTCCTACAATGAGCAGTTCTTC.

This clone was recorded a few times. The chain has TRBV30 and TRBJ2-3; 11 bases match TRBD2. Per germline, CDR1 GTSNPN and CDR2 SVGIG (reference sequence). The CDR3 sequence is 17 residues long. J was trimmed by 3 bases and V by 2 bases; bases with no gene match: 10. CDR3: CAWSLSGLAGPTDTQYF. The DNA of the CDR3 is TGTGCCTGGAGTCTATCTGGACTAGCGGGCCCAACAGATACGCAGTATTTT. Together with reference TRBV30 and TRBJ2-3, the CDR3 gives the full variable domain: SQTIHQWPATLVQPVGSPLSLECTVEGTSNPNLYWYRQAAGRGLQLLFYSVGIGQISSEVPQNLSASRPQDRQFILSSKKLLLSDSGFYLCAWSLSGLAGPTDTQYFGPGTRLTVL.

The chain carries TRBV25-1 and TRBJ2-1, with 15 bases that match TRBD2. The CDR3 contains 16 residues. The V gene's germline CDR1 is MGHDK and CDR2 SYGVNS. The junction had 6 bases not matched to a gene; V was cut back by 8 bases and J by 4 bases. DNA of the CDR3: TGTGCCAGCCTCGGGACTAGCGGGGGGCCTTACAATGAGCAGTTCTTC. Translation gives CASLGTSGGPYNEQFF.

The CDR3 region has the DNA TGTGCCAGCAGTTACGACATACTCTCTAGCACAGATACGCAGTATTTT. Translating gives CASSYDILSSTDTQYF. This chain uses TRBV6-5 with TRBJ2-3; no reliable D call. The CDR3 is 16 residues long. Trimming removed 2 bases from V and 0 bases from J, with 12 bases in between. Germline V CDR1 and CDR2: MNHEY, SVGAGI.

The chain is built from TRBV18 and TRBJ1-1, with TRBD1 matching over 7 bases. Germline V gives CDR1 KGHSH, CDR2 LQKENI. V lost 0 bases and J lost 1; bases outside the gene matches: 5. The CDR3 covers 16 residues. Here the CDR3 reads CASSPPNTGENTEAFF. CDR3 nucleotide sequence: TGTGCCAGCTCACCACCGAACACAGGGGAGAACACTGAAGCTTTCTTT.

This chain uses TRBV9 with TRBJ2-1; 16 positions agree with TRBD2. CDR1 SGDLS and CDR2 YYNGEE come from the germline V gene. The CDR3 totals 15 residues. V dropped 4 bases and J dropped 10; count of bases not matched to a gene: 5. DNA for the CDR3: TGTGCCAGCAGCCCGGGGACTAGCGGGAGGGGGGAGCAGTTCTTC. Amino acids: CASSPGTSGRGEQFF. The full variable domain, completed using reference TRBV9 and TRBJ2-1, is DSGVTQTPKHLITATGQRVTLRCSPRSGDLSVYWYQQSLDQGLQFLIQYYNGEERAKGNILERFSAQQFPDLHSELNLSSLELGDSALYFCASSPGTSGRGEQFFGPGTRLTVL.

V gene TRBV6-1 combines with J gene TRBJ1-1; unclear D gene. Germline CDR1 MNHNS, CDR2 SASEGT. The CDR3 extends over 10 amino acids. V was shortened by 8 bases and J by 5 bases, with 6 bases between the two germline ends. In DNA form, the CDR3 reads TGTGCCAGCGGTCGGACTGAAGCTTTCTTT. This sequence encodes CASGRTEAFF.

The chain joins TRBV6-6 to TRBJ2-5; perhaps TRBD1 as D (6 bases). The CDR3 is 13 residues long. Germline values: CDR1 MNHNY, CDR2 SVGAGI (reference sequence). V was clipped by 6 bases and J by 4 bases, with 12 bases between them. As DNA, the CDR3 is TGTGCCAGCAGCTCGACAGGTCCAGAGACCCAGTACTTC. This sequence encodes CASSSTGPETQYF.

This rearrangement joins TRBV9 to TRBJ2-1; the D gene could be TRBD1 or TRBD2 (7 bases each). There are 15 residues in the CDR3. CDR1 and CDR2 (germline): SGDLS, YYNGEE. V was cut by 4 bases and J by 9 bases, with 20 bases left in between. In DNA form, the CDR3 reads TGTGCCAGCAGCTACCAGCAGGGGGGGCGGGTTGAGCAGTTCTTC. This gives the protein CASSYQQGGRVEQFF.

The rearrangement joins TRBV7-2 to TRBJ2-7; TRBD2 matches at 11 bases. The trim removed 4 bases at V and 1 base at J, leaving 9 bases unmatched. The CDR3 is 17 amino acids. The germline V gene has CDR1 SGHTA and CDR2 FQGNSA. In DNA, the CDR3 is TGTGCCAGCAGCTCGTTAGCGGGAGGGCAACATTCCTACGAGCAGTACTTC. As protein: CASSSLAGGQHSYEQYF.